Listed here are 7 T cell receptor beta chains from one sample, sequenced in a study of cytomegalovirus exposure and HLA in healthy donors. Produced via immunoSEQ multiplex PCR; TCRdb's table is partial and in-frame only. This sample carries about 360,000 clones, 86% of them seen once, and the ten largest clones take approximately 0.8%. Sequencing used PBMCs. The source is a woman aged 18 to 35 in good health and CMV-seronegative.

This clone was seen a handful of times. CDR3 nucleotide sequence: TGTGCCAGCAGTATCCCCTCCGGGACAGGGGCCTACGAGCAGTACTTC. Protein: CASSIPSGTGAYEQYF. V is TRBV2 and J is TRBJ2-7; TRBD1 matches at 10 bases. Germline V gene data show CDR1 as SNHLY and CDR2 as FYNNEI. The CDR3 length is 16 residues. Trimming removed 5 bases from V and 2 bases from J; junction bases left unmatched: 9.

CDR3 in DNA: TGTGCCAGCAGCGCGCGTCACAATGAGCAGTTCTTC. Translated, it gives CASSARHNEQFF. This sequence joins TRBV2 and TRBJ2-1; D gene uncertain. Germline V gene lookup returns CDR1 SNHLY and CDR2 FYNNEI. The CDR3 has 12 residues. The V end lost 6 bases, the J end lost 5 bases, and 8 bases lay between the germline ends.

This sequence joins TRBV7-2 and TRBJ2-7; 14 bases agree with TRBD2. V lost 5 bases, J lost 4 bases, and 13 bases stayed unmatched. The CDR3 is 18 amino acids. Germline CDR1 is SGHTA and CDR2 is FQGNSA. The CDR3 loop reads CASSPRPGTSGSRYEQYF. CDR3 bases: TGTGCCAGCAGCCCAAGGCCGGGGACTAGCGGGAGTCGGTACGAGCAGTACTTC.

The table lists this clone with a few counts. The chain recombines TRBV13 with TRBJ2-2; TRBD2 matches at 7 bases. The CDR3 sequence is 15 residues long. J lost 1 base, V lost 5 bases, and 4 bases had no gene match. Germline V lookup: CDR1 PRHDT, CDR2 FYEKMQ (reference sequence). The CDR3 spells CASSGGGMNTGELFF. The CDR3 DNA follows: TGTGCCAGCAGCGGCGGGGGAATGAACACCGGGGAGCTGTTTTTT.

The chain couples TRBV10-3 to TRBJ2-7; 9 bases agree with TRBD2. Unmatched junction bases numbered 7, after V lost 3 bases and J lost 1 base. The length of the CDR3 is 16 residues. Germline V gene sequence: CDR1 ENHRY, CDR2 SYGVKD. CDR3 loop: CAISDVLREGSYEQYF. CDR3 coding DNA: TGTGCCATCAGTGATGTTTTGCGGGAGGGATCCTACGAGCAGTACTTC.

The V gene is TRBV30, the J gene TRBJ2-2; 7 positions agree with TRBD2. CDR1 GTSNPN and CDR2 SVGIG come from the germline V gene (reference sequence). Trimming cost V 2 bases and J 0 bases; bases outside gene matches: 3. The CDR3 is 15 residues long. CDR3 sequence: CAWSWGTTNTGELFF. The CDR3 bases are TGTGCCTGGAGTTGGGGGACTACGAACACCGGGGAGCTGTTTTTT.

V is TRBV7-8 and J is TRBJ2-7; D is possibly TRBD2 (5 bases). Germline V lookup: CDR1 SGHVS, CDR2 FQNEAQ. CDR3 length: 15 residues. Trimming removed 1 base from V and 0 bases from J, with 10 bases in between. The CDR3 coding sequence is TGTGCCAGCAGCTTAGGGGCGGGCTCCTCCTACGAGCAGTACTTC. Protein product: CASSLGAGSSYEQYF.